This is a list of T cell receptor beta chains from one sample in a study of blood T cells in healthy people across ages. TCRdb recomputed calls from the 5' RACE reads with MiXCR, one row per CDR3 protein. The sample carries 1.4 million to 1.5 million distinct CDR3 sequences, approximately 42% recorded once. The sequencing input was blood. All receptors come from a woman younger than 35 in good health. Both conserved end residues are part of each CDR3. Fields, in order: J gene, V gene, CDR3 protein.

>TRBJ2-5|TRBV4-1
CASSQVQREGHEQYF
>TRBJ1-5|TRBV7-2
CASTTQGMNQPQHF
>TRBJ2-7|TRBV12-3/TRBV12-4
CASNYGSYEQYF
>TRBJ2-1|TRBV10-3
CAISTGTSGTYNEQFF
>TRBJ1-2|TRBV6-5
CASTQSVMGYGYTF
>TRBJ1-1|TRBV20-1
CSATIQTGAVAFF
>TRBJ1-4|TRBV9
CASSVGPQGNEKLFF
>TRBJ2-5|TRBV7-9
CASSLAGGRQYF
>TRBJ1-1|TRBV2
CASSDGAFF
>TRBJ2-3|TRBV2
CASSDQPDTQYF
>TRBJ2-7|TRBV7-9
CASSSDTRRYEQYF
>TRBJ2-7|TRBV28
CASSSAGRTTYEQYF
>TRBJ2-2|TRBV12-3/TRBV12-4
CASSFLRTGDTGELFF
>TRBJ2-5|TRBV12-3/TRBV12-4
CASTPLDRTEQYF
>TRBJ1-1|TRBV7-9
CASSSPGQGAATEAFF
>TRBJ2-7|TRBV6-6
CASSSHRGPYEQYF
>TRBJ1-2|TRBV2
CASSEVLGEDYGYTF
>TRBJ2-2|TRBV9
CASRGQGAQGVTGELFF